This is a list of T cell receptor beta chains from one sample in a study of blood T cells in healthy people across ages. TCRdb used MiXCR to reprocess the 5' RACE reads, holding one entry per CDR3 protein. Of 1,800,000 or so distinct CDR3 sequences listed, roughly two fifths are singletons. Sequencing used blood. Receptors were obtained from a human donor in good health. Each CDR3 is given with its conserved first and last residue. Each record gives: J gene, D gene, clone size, V gene, CDR3 DNA, CDR3 protein. A D gene is named only where the DNA matches it firmly. Clone size is not always given. Where it is, it says once, few, many or a class for expanded clones.

TRBJ2-7,NA,once,TRBV3-1,TGTGCCAGCAGCCAAGATTATACGAGAACCCAGTACTTC,CASSQDYTRTQYF
TRBJ2-5,TRBD1,few,TRBV29-1,TGCAGCGTTGACGCGTTGGTGAGACAGGGGGTACGAGAGACCCAGTACTTC,CSVDALVRQGVRETQYF
TRBJ2-3,TRBD1,NA,TRBV28,TGTGCCAGCACCCCGACAGGGGTGGATACGCAGTATTTT,CASTPTGVDTQYF
TRBJ2-5,TRBD1,NA,TRBV5-1,TGCGCCAGCAGGACGGACAGGGCCAATCAAGAGACCCAGTACTTC,CASRTDRANQETQYF
TRBJ1-2,NA,NA,TRBV2,TGTGCCAGCAGCCCACGGGCGGGCGGCTACACCTTC,CASSPRAGGYTF
TRBJ1-6,NA,NA,TRBV14,TGTGCCAGCAGCGAACTGAGGAATTCACCCCTCCACTTT,CASSELRNSPLHF
TRBJ1-2,NA,NA,TRBV9,TGTGCCAGCAGCGTGACGGACTTGGGAGGCTACACCTTC,CASSVTDLGGYTF
TRBJ2-5,TRBD2,NA,TRBV6-5,TGTGCCAGCAGTTCCGGGACTAGTCTGGAGACCCAGTACTTC,CASSSGTSLETQYF
TRBJ1-2,NA,NA,TRBV7-9,TGTGCCAGCAGCTTTGATCACGGCTACACCTTC,CASSFDHGYTF
TRBJ2-6,NA,NA,TRBV5-1,TGCGCCAGCAGCGAGGGGAGCTCTGGGGCCAACGTCCTGACTTTC,CASSEGSSGANVLTF
TRBJ1-1,NA,NA,TRBV20-1,TGCAGTGCTAGTTGGACAGTTGAAGCTTTCTTT,CSASWTVEAFF
TRBJ1-2,NA,NA,TRBV29-1,TGCAGCGTTCTCTCCTATGGCTACACCTTC,CSVLSYGYTF
TRBJ1-2,NA,NA,TRBV12-5,TGTGCTAGTGGCTACGGAGCCCTTAACTATGGCTACACCTTC,CASGYGALNYGYTF
TRBJ2-7,TRBD2,few,TRBV7-9,TGTGCCAGCAGCTCATCCGTCGGGGGGGCCTACGAGCAGTACTTC,CASSSSVGGAYEQYF
TRBJ1-1,TRBD1,few,TRBV13,TGTGCCAGCAGCTTAGGAAGACAGGGGAACACTGAAGCTTTCTTT,CASSLGRQGNTEAFF
TRBJ2-7,TRBD1,NA,TRBV20-1,TGCAGTGCTAGAGGCCCACAGGGGATCGAGCAGTACTTC,CSARGPQGIEQYF
TRBJ2-2,NA,NA,TRBV5-1,TGCGCCAGCAGCTTGGAGTTAGAGGGCACCGGGGAGCTGTTTTTT,CASSLELEGTGELFF
TRBJ2-7,NA,many,TRBV5-1,TGCGCCAGCAGAGTGGACACGGGTACCTACGAGCAGTACTTC,CASRVDTGTYEQYF
TRBJ2-1,TRBD1,few,TRBV20-1,TGCAGTGCTAGAGTTCCGGGACAGGGTGTGAATGAGCAGTTCTTC,CSARVPGQGVNEQFF
TRBJ2-1,TRBD1,NA,TRBV7-7,TGTGCCAGCAGCTCGCGAACAGGGGTGGAGCAGTTCTTC,CASSSRTGVEQFF
TRBJ2-3,NA,NA,TRBV28,TGTGCCAGCAGTTTTTTGGGTCTTGGGGGGACAGATACGCAGTATTTT,CASSFLGLGGTDTQYF
TRBJ1-4,NA,few,TRBV29-1,TGCAGCGCGGGGGGCCACCGGGAAAAACTGTTTTTT,CSAGGHREKLFF
TRBJ1-2,NA,NA,TRBV10-3,TGTGCCATCAGGGGCCCCTATGGCTACACCTTC,CAIRGPYGYTF
TRBJ2-5,NA,NA,TRBV6-9,TGTGCCACACGCGGGCAGGAGCAAGAGACCCAGTACTTC,CATRGQEQETQYF
TRBJ2-3,NA,few,TRBV2,TGTGCCGGCCAAAAGGACCGAGCGCGGGGGCGACTCACAGATACGCAGTATTTT,CAGQKDRARGRLTDTQYF
TRBJ2-1,NA,NA,TRBV6-5,TGTGCCAGCACCACAGGGTATGAGCAGTTCTTC,CASTTGYEQFF
TRBJ1-1,NA,few,TRBV7-9,TGTGCCAGCAGCCCACTACAGTACACTGAAGCTTTCTTT,CASSPLQYTEAFF
TRBJ2-5,NA,once,TRBV7-9,TGTGCCAGCAGCCCCCAGGGGTCGGGGGAAGAGACCCAGTACTTC,CASSPQGSGEETQYF
TRBJ2-1,NA,NA,TRBV6-2/TRBV6-3,TGTGCCAGCAGTTACGGGCTTGGCTCGAGCTCCTACAATGAGCGGTTCTTC,CASSYGLGSSSYNERFF
TRBJ2-3,TRBD1,NA,TRBV7-9,TGTGCCAGCAGCTTACCAATGGGTTCACAGGGGGCAGAAGATACGCAGTATTTT,CASSLPMGSQGAEDTQYF
TRBJ1-4,NA,NA,TRBV21-1,TGTGCCAGCAGCAAAGGGCTGGCAGAGAATGAAAAACTGTTTTTT,CASSKGLAENEKLFF
TRBJ1-5,NA,NA,TRBV6-6,TGTGCCAGCAGTTACGTACCTCAGCCCCAGCATTTT,CASSYVPQPQHF
TRBJ1-6,NA,few,TRBV5-5,TGTGCCAGCAGCTTGGGTCAGTCAGAATCACCCCTCCACTTT,CASSLGQSESPLHF
TRBJ1-1,NA,NA,TRBV20-1,TGCAGTGCTAGAGGGCCTTTGGGCACTGAAGCTTTCTTT,CSARGPLGTEAFF
TRBJ1-2,NA,few,TRBV7-2,TGTGCCAGCGGAAGGGTGGGCTCCGGCTACACCTTC,CASGRVGSGYTF
TRBJ1-1,TRBD1,NA,TRBV29-1,TGCAGCGTTGAAGTGGGAAGTCCGGGGCAGGGGGTGTACACTGAAGCTTTCTTT,CSVEVGSPGQGVYTEAFF
TRBJ2-3,NA,NA,TRBV10-3,TGTGCCATCAGTGAGTCGGGGGTCGATACGCAGTATTTT,CAISESGVDTQYF
TRBJ2-3,NA,few,TRBV20-1,TGCAGTGCTAGAGGAAGGACGGGTGATACGCAGTATTTT,CSARGRTGDTQYF
TRBJ2-7,TRBD1,NA,TRBV4-1,TGCGCCAGCAGCCAAGAATGGACAGGGCTCTTCTACGAGCAGTACTTC,CASSQEWTGLFYEQYF
TRBJ1-2,NA,many,TRBV20-1,TGCAGTGCTAGACCGCCCTGGAGTTCGAGACCCTTTGATGGCTACACCTTC,CSARPPWSSRPFDGYTF